The 8 T cell receptor beta chains reported below all come from one sample, sequenced in a study of blood T cell repertoires in COVID-19. The method was immunoSEQ multiplex PCR; TCRdb's version includes in-frame clones alone and lacks a portion of them. The sample includes some 210,000 clones, about nine tenths of them seen just once. What was sequenced was PBMCs or T cells enriched from blood (not recorded which). The origin of the receptors is a man aged 18 to 35 with acute COVID-19.

Remarks on this clone: The sample has other DNA sequences that encode this CDR3 too. The V and J genes are TRBV30 and TRBJ1-1; TRBD1 might be the D (5 bases). Trimming took 2 bases from V and 4 from J, leaving 8 bases between them. The CDR3 loop spans 12 amino acids. Germline CDR1 and CDR2: GTSNPN and SVGIG (reference sequence). CDR3 protein: CAWSPQGTEAFF. CDR3 bases: TGTGCCTGGAGTCCTCAGGGCACTGAAGCTTTCTTT.

The chain combines TRBV24-1 with TRBJ2-3; D may be TRBD1 (8 bases). V gave up 4 bases and J gave up 6 bases, with 22 bases separating them. Looked up from germline, CDR1 is KGHDR and CDR2 is SFDVKD. There are 17 residues in the CDR3. The CDR3 sequence is CATSEGGYRGKGDTQYF. As DNA, the CDR3 is TGTGCCACCAGTGAGGGGGGGTACAGGGGGAAAGGGGATACGCAGTATTTT.

The V and J genes are TRBV7-9 and TRBJ2-1; 12 bases are shared with TRBD2. This CDR3 spans 15 amino acids. Germline lookup yields CDR1 SEHNR and CDR2 FQNEAQ (reference sequence). V lost 1 base, J lost 7 bases, and 2 bases stayed unmatched. The CDR3 protein is CASSLVGTSGNEQFF. The CDR3 DNA sequence: TGTGCCAGCAGCTTAGTTGGGACTAGCGGGAATGAGCAGTTCTTC.

Comments on this clone: An end of the junction differs from the germline gene, which may be a read error. The chain links TRBV24-1 to TRBJ2-5; tentative D call: TRBD2 (6 bases). Germline CDR1 and CDR2: KGHDR and SFDVKD. The CDR3 consists of 13 residues. CDR3 in DNA: TGTGACACCGTCACAGGTCGGGGGGAGACCCAGTACTTC. Translating gives CDTVTGRGETQYF.

The rearrangement joins TRBV28 to TRBJ1-1, with D possibly TRBD1 on 5 matching bases. The V gene lost 5 bases and the J gene lost 11 bases, with 27 bases spanning the gap. CDR3 length: 16 amino acids. Germline V lookup: CDR1 MDHEN, CDR2 SYDVKM. CDR3 sequence reads: CASSMASLGAWVWAFF. In nucleotides, the CDR3 is TGTGCCAGCAGTATGGCTTCCCTTGGGGCCTGGGTATGGGCTTTCTTT.

The V call is TRBV5-4, the J call TRBJ2-7; 7 positions match TRBD2. The CDR3 is made up of 15 amino acids. CDR1 SGHNT and CDR2 YYREEE come from the germline V gene (reference sequence). V trimming: 0 bases; J trimming: 0 bases; junction bases outside the gene matches: 3. The DNA for the CDR3 is TGTGCCAGCAGCTTGGAGGGACTAAACTCCTACGAGCAGTACTTC. It codes for CASSLEGLNSYEQYF.

The rearrangement joins TRBV29-1 to TRBJ2-1; 10 bases match TRBD1. CDR3 length: 12 amino acids. Trimming at V came to 6 bases and at J to 7 bases, leaving 3 bases not matched to a gene. Germline V lookup: CDR1 SQVTM, CDR2 ANQGSEA. The CDR3 loop is CSVGTGDNEQFF. For the CDR3, the DNA is TGCAGCGTGGGGACAGGGGATAATGAGCAGTTCTTC.

The chain combines TRBV5-1 with TRBJ2-3; possibly TRBD2 for D (6 bases). Germline V gene lookup returns CDR1 SGHRS and CDR2 YFSETQ. The length of the CDR3 is 14 residues. The ends were cut back, 5 bases at V and 2 bases at J, with 12 bases in the middle. The CDR3 DNA follows: TGCGCCAGCAGTCCCGGGGGATACACAGATACGCAGTATTTT. Translated: CASSPGGYTDTQYF.